The entry that follows covers one T cell receptor beta chain sequence. Its antigen is as yet unknown. The entry originates in a study of T cell responses to AZD1222 COVID-19 vaccine. The study, taken as a whole, reports: As reported, nearly half of all spike-specific TCRs target variant regions that are unmutated. No day 14 peak samples; only post-peak repertoires were characterized. Females outnumbered males among donors, who were mostly white British; clonal diversity was possibly underestimated.

Some clones are missing from TCRdb's copy, which holds only in-frame ones; the method was immunoSEQ multiplex PCR. The sample shows around 140,000 clones, 90% to 95% of them seen only once. CDR3 length equals 13 residues. Trimming pared 8 bases from V and 4 bases from J, leaving 14 bases between. The germline gives CDR1 KGHSH, CDR2 LQKENI. This sequence originates from an adult in good health. The rearrangement joins TRBV18 to TRBJ1-2; unclear D gene. This sample comprised peripheral blood, obtained on day 0 of AZD1222 vaccination. The CDR3 bases are TGTGCCAGCGATTTTGAGCATAGCTATGGCTACACCTTC. Residues: CASDFEHSYGYTF.